This TCR beta chain was recovered during a study of blood T cell repertoires in COVID-19. This CDR3 is 13 amino acids long. Germline lookup yields CDR1 SGHRS and CDR2 YFSETQ. The V gene lost 4 bases and the J gene lost 4 bases, with 11 bases spanning the gap. TCRdb's table, derived via immunoSEQ multiplex PCR, lists solely in-frame clones and lacks some. The table shows 200,000 to 250,000 clones, with approximately 90% occurring only once. This chain joins TRBV5-1 and TRBJ2-5; maybe TRBD1 (6 bases). The material sequenced was PBMCs or T cells enriched from blood (not recorded which). This TCR came from a woman between 25 and 40 years old who had recovered from COVID-19. CDR3 protein: CASSLRGSETQYF. As DNA, the CDR3 is TGCGCCAGCAGCCTTAGGGGGTCAGAGACCCAGTACTTC.